This TCR beta chain was captured by sequencing in a study of T cells in Graves' hyperthyroidism and ophthalmopathy. Lactation, pregnancy, other autoimmune disease or uncontrolled infection excluded patients. The PBMCs had their origin in less than 13 ml of fresh peripheral blood. CDR1 is MNHEY and CDR2 is SVGAGI in the germline V gene. The V end was cut by 0 bases, the J end by 0 bases, with 12 bases between. The length of the CDR3 is 17 residues. There were TCR beta CDR3 regions amplified from RNA transcripts. TCR CDR3 underwent first-round RT-PCR with the HTBI primer set. TCRdb independently ran MiXCR on the multiplex PCR reads; one entry per CDR3 protein. This sample carries about 250,000 distinct CDR3 sequences, over 20% of them seen once, and the ten largest clones take approximately 32%. Overall study results and limits: Blood samples included most of the expanded thyroid clonotypes exceeding 0.001.

The sample holds many counts of this clonotype. Its matching antigen is unknown. The sequencing input was blood. The sequence was obtained from a woman in her 40s with Graves' ophthalmopathy. The V call is TRBV6-5, the J call TRBJ1-3; D is undetermined. The CDR3 protein is CASSYSSPGVSGNTIYF. CDR3 DNA sequence: TGTGCCAGCAGTTACTCGTCTCCGGGAGTCTCTGGAAACACCATATATTTT.